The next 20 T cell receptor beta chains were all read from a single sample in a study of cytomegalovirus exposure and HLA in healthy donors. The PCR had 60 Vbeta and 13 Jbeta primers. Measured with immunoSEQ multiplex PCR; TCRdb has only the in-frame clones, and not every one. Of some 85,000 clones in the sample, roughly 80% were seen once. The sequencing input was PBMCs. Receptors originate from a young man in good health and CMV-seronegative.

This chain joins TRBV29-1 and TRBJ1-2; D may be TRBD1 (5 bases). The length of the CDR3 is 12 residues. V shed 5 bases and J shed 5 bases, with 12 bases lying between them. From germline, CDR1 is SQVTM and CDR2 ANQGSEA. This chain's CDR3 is CSVLFDSYGYTF. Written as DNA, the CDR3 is TGCAGCGTTCTTTTTGACAGTTATGGCTACACCTTC. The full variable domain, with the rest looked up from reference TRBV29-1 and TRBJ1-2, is SAVISQKPSRDICQRGTSLTIQCQVDSQVTMMFWYRQQPGQSLTLIATANQGSEATYESGFVIDKFPISRPNLTFSTLTVSNMSPEDSSIYLCSVLFDSYGYTFGSGTRLTVV.

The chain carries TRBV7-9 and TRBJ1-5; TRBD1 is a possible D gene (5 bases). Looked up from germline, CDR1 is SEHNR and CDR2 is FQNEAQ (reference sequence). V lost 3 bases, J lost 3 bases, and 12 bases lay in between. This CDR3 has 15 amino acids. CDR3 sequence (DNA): TGTGCCAGCAGCTTCGCAGGGCTGGACAATCAGCCCCAGCATTTT. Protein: CASSFAGLDNQPQHF. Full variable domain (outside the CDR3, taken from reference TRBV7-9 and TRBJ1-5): DTGVSQNPRHKITKRGQNVTFRCDPISEHNRLYWYRQTLGQGPEFLTYFQNEAQLEKSRLLSDRFSAERPKGSFSTLEIQRTEQGDSAMYLCASSFAGLDNQPQHFGDGTRLSIL.

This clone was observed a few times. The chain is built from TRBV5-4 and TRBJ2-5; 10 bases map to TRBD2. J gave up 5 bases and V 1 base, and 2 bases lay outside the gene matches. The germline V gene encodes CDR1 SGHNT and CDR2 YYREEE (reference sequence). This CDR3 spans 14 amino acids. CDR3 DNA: TGTGCCAGCAGCTTGCTAGCGGGAGTGGAGACCCAGTACTTC. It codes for CASSLLAGVETQYF.

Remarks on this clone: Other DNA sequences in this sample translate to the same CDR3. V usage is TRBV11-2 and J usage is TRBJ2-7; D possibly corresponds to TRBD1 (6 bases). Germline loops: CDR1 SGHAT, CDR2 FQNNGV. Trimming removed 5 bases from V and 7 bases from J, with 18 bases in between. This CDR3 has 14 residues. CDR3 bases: TGTGCCAGCAGCCCAGGACAGCGATTCTATGAGCAGTACTTC. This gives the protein CASSPGQRFYEQYF.

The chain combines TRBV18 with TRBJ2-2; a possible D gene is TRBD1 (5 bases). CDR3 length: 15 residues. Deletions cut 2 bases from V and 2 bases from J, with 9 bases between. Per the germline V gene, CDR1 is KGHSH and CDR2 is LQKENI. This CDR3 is CASSPNRGNTGELFF. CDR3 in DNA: TGTGCCAGCTCACCAAATAGGGGAAACACCGGGGAGCTGTTTTTT.

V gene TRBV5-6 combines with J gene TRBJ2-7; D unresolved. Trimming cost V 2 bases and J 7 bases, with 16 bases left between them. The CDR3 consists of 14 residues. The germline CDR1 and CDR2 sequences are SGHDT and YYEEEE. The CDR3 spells CASSFRGGLREQYF. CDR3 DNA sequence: TGTGCCAGCAGCTTCCGTGGCGGTCTAAGGGAGCAGTACTTC.

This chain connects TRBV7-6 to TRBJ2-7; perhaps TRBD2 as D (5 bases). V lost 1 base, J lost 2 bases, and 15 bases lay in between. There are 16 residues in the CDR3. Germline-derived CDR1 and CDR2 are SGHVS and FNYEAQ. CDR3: CASSLGGGGITYEQYF. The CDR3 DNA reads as TGTGCCAGCAGCTTAGGGGGTGGAGGAATTACCTACGAGCAGTACTTC.

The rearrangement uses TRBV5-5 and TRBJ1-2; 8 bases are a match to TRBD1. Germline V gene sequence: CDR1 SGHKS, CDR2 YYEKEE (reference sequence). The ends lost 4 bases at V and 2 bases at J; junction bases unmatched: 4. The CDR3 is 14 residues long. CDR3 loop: CASSIGQGNYGYTF. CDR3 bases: TGTGCCAGCAGCATAGGACAGGGCAACTATGGCTACACCTTC.

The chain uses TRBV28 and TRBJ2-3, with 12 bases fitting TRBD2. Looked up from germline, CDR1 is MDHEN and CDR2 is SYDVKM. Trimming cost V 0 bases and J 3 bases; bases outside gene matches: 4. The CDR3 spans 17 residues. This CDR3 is CASSLWTSGSRTDTQYF. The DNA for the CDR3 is TGTGCCAGCAGTTTATGGACTAGCGGGAGTAGGACAGATACGCAGTATTTT.

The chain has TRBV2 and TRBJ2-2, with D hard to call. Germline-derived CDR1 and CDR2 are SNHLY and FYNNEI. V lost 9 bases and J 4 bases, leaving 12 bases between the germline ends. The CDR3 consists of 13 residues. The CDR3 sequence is CASSSARTGELFF. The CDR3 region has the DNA TGTGCCAGTTCGTCAGCGCGCACCGGGGAGCTGTTTTTT.

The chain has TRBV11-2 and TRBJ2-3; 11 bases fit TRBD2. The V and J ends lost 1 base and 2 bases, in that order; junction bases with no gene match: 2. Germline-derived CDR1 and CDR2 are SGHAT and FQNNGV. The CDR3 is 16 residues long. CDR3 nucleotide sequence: TGTGCCAGCAGCTTAGGACTAGCGGGGCTCACAGATACGCAGTATTTT. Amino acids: CASSLGLAGLTDTQYF.

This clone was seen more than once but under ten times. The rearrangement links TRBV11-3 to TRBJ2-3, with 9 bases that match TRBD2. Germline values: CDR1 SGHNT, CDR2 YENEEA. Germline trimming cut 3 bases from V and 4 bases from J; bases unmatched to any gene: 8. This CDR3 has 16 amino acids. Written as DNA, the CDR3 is TGTGCCAGCAGCTTGGGAAAGCGGGAGGTTTCAGATACGCAGTATTTT. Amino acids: CASSLGKREVSDTQYF.

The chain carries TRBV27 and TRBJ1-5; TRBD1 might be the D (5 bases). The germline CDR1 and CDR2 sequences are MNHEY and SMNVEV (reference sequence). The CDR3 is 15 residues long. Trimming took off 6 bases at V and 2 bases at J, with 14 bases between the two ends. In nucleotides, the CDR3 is TGTGCCAGCAGACCGGCAGGGCTCGGCAATCAGCCCCAGCATTTT. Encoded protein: CASRPAGLGNQPQHF.

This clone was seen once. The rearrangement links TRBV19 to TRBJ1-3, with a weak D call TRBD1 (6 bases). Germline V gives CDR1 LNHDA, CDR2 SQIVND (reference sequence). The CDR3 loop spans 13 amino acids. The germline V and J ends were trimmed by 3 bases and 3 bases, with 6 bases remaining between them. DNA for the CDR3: TGTGCCAGTAGTATGACAGGTGGAAACACCATATATTTT. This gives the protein CASSMTGGNTIYF.

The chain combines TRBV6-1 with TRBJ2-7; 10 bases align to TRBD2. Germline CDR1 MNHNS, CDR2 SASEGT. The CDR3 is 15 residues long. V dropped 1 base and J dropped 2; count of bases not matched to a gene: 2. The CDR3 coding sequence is TGTGCCAGCAGTGAAGAAGCGGGGGGGGCCTACGAGCAGTACTTC. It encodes CASSEEAGGAYEQYF.

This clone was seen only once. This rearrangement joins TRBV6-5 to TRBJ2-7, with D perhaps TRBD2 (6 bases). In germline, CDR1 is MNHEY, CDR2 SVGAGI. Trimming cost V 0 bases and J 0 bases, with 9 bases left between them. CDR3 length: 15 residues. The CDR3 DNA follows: TGTGCCAGCAGTTACTCCCTAGCGTACTCCTACGAGCAGTACTTC. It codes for CASSYSLAYSYEQYF.

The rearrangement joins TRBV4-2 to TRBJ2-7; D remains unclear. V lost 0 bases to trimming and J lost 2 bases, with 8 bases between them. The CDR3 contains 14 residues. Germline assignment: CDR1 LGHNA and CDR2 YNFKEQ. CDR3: CASSQEYGAYEQYF. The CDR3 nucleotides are TGTGCCAGCAGCCAAGAATACGGAGCCTACGAGCAGTACTTC.

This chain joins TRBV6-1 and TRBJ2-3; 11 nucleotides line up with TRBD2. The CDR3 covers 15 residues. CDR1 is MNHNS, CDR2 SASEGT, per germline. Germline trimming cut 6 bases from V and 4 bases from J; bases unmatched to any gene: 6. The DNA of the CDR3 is TGTGCCAGCAGGGGTCTAGCGGGAGGTCCAGATACGCAGTATTTT. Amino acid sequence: CASRGLAGGPDTQYF.

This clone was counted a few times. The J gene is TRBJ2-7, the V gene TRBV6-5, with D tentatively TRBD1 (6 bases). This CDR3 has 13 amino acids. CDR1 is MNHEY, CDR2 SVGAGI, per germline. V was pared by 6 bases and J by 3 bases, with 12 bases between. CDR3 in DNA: TGTGCCAGCAGGCCAAAGGGGGTCTACGAGCAGTACTTC. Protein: CASRPKGVYEQYF.

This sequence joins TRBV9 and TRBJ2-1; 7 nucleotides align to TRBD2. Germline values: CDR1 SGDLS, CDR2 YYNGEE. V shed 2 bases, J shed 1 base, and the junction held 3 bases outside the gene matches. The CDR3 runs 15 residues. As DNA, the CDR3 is TGTGCCAGCAGCGTTGGGGGGGGGTCCTACAATGAGCAGTTCTTC. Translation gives CASSVGGGSYNEQFF.